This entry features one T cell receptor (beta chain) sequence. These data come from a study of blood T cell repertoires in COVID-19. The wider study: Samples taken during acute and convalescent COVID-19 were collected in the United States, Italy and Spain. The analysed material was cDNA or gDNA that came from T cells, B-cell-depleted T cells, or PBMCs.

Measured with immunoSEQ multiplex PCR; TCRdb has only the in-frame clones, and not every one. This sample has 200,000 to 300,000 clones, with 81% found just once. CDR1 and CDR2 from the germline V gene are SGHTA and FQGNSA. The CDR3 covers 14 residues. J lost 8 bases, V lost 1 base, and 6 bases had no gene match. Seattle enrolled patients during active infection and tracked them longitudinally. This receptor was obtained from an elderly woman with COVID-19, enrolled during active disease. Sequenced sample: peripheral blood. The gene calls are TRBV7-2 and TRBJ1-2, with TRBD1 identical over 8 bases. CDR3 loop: CASSLVVTGVGYTF. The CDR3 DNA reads TGTGCCAGCAGCTTAGTAGTGACAGGGGTCGGCTACACCTTC.